One T cell receptor beta chain is described in this entry. These data belong to a study of blood T cell repertoires in COVID-19. The data were produced by immunoSEQ multiplex PCR, yet TCRdb's version contains in-frame clones alone and is incomplete. The sample yields 150,000 to 200,000 clones, over 65% seen once. This sequence originates from a woman at least 80 years old with acute or convalescent COVID-19. The sequencing sample was made of peripheral blood.

CDR3 nucleotides: TGTGCCAGTAGTATCAGAGGGGACAGGCTGAACACTGAAGCTTTCTTT. Protein sequence: CASSIRGDRLNTEAFF. This chain uses TRBV19 with TRBJ1-1, with 8 bases matching TRBD1. Germline V gene lookup returns CDR1 LNHDA and CDR2 SQIVND (reference sequence). CDR3 length equals 16 residues. V was clipped by 3 bases and J by 0 bases; unmatched bases: 6.